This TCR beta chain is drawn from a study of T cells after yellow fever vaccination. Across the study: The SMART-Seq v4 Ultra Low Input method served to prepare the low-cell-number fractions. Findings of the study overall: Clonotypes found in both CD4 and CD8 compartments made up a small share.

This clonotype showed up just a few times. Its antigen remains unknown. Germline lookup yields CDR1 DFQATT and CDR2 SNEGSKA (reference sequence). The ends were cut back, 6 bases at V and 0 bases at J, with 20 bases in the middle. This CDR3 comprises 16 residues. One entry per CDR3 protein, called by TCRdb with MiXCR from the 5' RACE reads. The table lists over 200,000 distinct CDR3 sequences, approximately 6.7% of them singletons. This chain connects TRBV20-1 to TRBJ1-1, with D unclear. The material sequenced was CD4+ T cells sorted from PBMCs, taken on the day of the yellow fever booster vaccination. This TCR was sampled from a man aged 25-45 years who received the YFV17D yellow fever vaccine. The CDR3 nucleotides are TGCAGTGCCCAGTCAAACGCCGGAATTATGAACACTGAAGCTTTCTTT. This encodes CSAQSNAGIMNTEAFF.